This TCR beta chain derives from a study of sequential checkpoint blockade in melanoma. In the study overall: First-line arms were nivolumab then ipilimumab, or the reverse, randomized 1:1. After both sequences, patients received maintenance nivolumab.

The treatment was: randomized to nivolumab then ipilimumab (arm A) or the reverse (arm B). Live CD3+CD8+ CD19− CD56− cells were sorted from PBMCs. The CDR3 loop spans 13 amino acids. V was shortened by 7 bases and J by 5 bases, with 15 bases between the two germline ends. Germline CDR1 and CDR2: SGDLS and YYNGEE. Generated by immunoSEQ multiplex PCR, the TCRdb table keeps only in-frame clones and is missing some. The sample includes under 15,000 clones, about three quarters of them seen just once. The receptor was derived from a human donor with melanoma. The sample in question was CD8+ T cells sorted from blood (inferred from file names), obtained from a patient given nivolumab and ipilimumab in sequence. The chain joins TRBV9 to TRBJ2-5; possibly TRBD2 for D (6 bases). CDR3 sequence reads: CASGPWGEETQYF. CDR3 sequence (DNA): TGTGCCAGCGGGCCGTGGGGGGAGGAGACCCAGTACTTC.